The sequence of this T cell receptor (beta chain) was determined in a study of regulatory T cells in long-lasting Graves disease. This clonotype was detected ten times or more. No antigen is known for it. Assembly of TCR beta libraries relied on iRepertoire HTBI primers together with Arm-PCR of CDR3 regions. Each CDR3 protein gets one entry after TCRdb re-called the multiplex PCR reads with MiXCR. There are approximately 400,000 distinct CDR3 sequences in the sample; roughly 12% occur only once, and 18% lies in the top ten. Study results and caveats: Persistent cases favored TRBV28, TRBJ1-2 and TRBJ2-5.

Time point denoted: newly diagnosed GD, antithyroid drugs for less than 3 months. The TCR library used RNA extracted from PBMCs. The CDR3 sequence is 16 residues long. V was cut by 6 bases and J by 7 bases, with 22 bases left in between. These data were likewise used in another study, on T cells in Graves' hyperthyroidism and ophthalmopathy.

This material consisted of peripheral blood mononuclear cells (PBMCs), taken at new diagnosis, from a patient treated with antithyroid drugs. The chain uses TRBV12-3 or TRBV12-4 and TRBJ2-1; D remains unclear. The origin of this receptor is a young woman with Graves disease. CDR3 sequence (DNA): TGTGCCAGCAGAAAAAGGTACACATCCCTGTGGAATGAGCAGTTCTTC. Its translation is CASRKRYTSLWNEQFF.